This T cell receptor beta chain was profiled in a study of T cell changes during pregnancy in multiple sclerosis. TCRdb's copy holds only in-frame clones and misses some; the assay was immunoSEQ multiplex PCR. Among 50,000 or so clones listed, approximately 92% were seen once. Germline V gives CDR1 SGHRS, CDR2 YFSETQ. Trimming left V 1 base short and J 1 base short, with 12 bases between. This CDR3 contains 16 residues. This chain connects TRBV5-1 to TRBJ1-3; D is unresolved. This specimen consisted of CD4+ T cells from peripheral blood mononuclear cells, obtained after pregnancy. The clonotype originates from a female donor with multiple sclerosis, enrolled in a pregnancy study. CDR3 nucleotide sequence: TGCGCCAGCAGCTTGTTTTCAGGTGTTTCTGGAAACACCATATATTTT. This sequence encodes CASSLFSGVSGNTIYF.